Listed below are T cell receptor beta chains from one sample, sequenced in a study of blood T cell repertoires in COVID-19. Using immunoSEQ multiplex PCR, the repertoire was profiled, and TCRdb retains in-frame clones only, with some absent. The sample shows about 94,000 clones, roughly 80% of them seen only once. Sequenced input: peripheral blood. Receptors originate from a man aged 55-75 years with acute or convalescent COVID-19. Each CDR3 is given without its conserved first and last residue. Clone sizes are given selectively: once, few, many, or a class where the clone is expanded.

V gene	clone size	J gene	CDR3 protein
TRBV12-5	-	TRBJ2-7	ASGLGQREQY
TRBV28	-	TRBJ2-7	ASIGTTDEQY
TRBV5-6	-	TRBJ2-5	ASSFRGGQETQY
TRBV5-6	-	TRBJ2-3	ASSLGSSGTGVGDTQY
TRBV5-1	-	TRBJ2-1	ASSPAVGLWGHEQF
TRBV27	-	TRBJ1-2	ASSLSKIRDANYGYT
TRBV7-3	-	TRBJ2-5	ASSPGQGLAGREETQY
TRBV30	-	TRBJ1-3	AWAREPGNTIY
TRBV3-1/TRBV3-2	-	TRBJ2-1	ASSQDGQGIEQF
TRBV13	-	TRBJ2-7	ASSLGSSYEQY
TRBV29-1	-	TRBJ1-2	SVGQNNYGYT
TRBV4-2	-	TRBJ1-2	ASSLEARQNNYGYT
TRBV6-5	-	TRBJ1-1	ASSFGQGDTEAF
TRBV29-1	few	TRBJ2-1	STDTLSSYNEQF
TRBV5-1	-	TRBJ1-6	ASSPDGDNSPLH
TRBV9	-	TRBJ1-2	ASSVGGYGYT
TRBV25-1	-	TRBJ1-5	ASSAGTGNNQPQH
TRBV18	once	TRBJ2-5	ASSPPQGGTVETQY
TRBV2	-	TRBJ2-1	ASSARVSNNEQF
TRBV24-1	-	TRBJ2-1	ATSDPTGEGSYNEQF
TRBV11-1	-	TRBJ1-2	ASSTYRGNYGYT
TRBV27	-	TRBJ2-1	ASSLLPMRGNNEQF
TRBV12-3/TRBV12-4	-	TRBJ1-2	ASSFKGGDGYT
TRBV2	once	TRBJ1-2	ASSVRQGGGYT
TRBV18	-	TRBJ2-7	ASSPVRDRAYEQY
TRBV18	few	TRBJ1-5	ASSLDRSNQPQH
TRBV29-1	once	TRBJ2-7	SVVEGASYEQY
TRBV4-1	once	TRBJ1-4	ASSQVARGDDEKLF
TRBV29-1	-	TRBJ2-3	SVGQGVGDTQY
TRBV5-1	-	TRBJ1-1	ASSLLTGAMNTEAF
TRBV28	-	TRBJ2-7	ASSLEGVPEEQY
TRBV11-2	-	TRBJ1-5	ASSAQGIQGNQPQH
TRBV9	few	TRBJ2-5	ASSVGAYQETQY
TRBV27	-	TRBJ1-1	ASSLQDDTEAF
TRBV4-2	-	TRBJ2-2	ASSPRTEKTGELF
TRBV10-3	-	TRBJ1-5	AISESAGTGNQPQH
TRBV19	-	TRBJ1-1	ASRRQVNTEAF
TRBV5-1	-	TRBJ1-3	ASSLGDRGSTIY
TRBV5-4	-	TRBJ1-1	ASSLDRAHAF
TRBV28	-	TRBJ1-4	ASTMTTRGYEKLF
TRBV28	-	TRBJ1-5	ASSPRGQGNQPQH
TRBV27	-	TRBJ2-1	ASSPGTGWNEQF
TRBV5-1	-	TRBJ1-6	ASSSGGDSYNSPLH
TRBV5-1	-	TRBJ2-6	ASSSDGTAGVGSGANVLT
TRBV29-1	-	TRBJ1-1	SVEGWANTEAF
TRBV5-6	few	TRBJ1-6	ASSPKQGSTPLH
TRBV11-2	-	TRBJ2-3	ASSPLTGQADTQY
TRBV6-2/TRBV6-3	-	TRBJ2-6	ASSYSTSGGPGANVLT
TRBV11-2	-	TRBJ2-7	ASSLEVQSYEQY
TRBV15	-	TRBJ2-3	ATSARTSPDTQY
TRBV29-1	-	TRBJ2-3	SVEGGYRGRRTDTQY
TRBV6-5	medium-sized	TRBJ1-2	ASSYSQGYGDGYT
TRBV5-1	-	TRBJ2-1	ASSPEADRGYEQF
TRBV14	-	TRBJ1-2	ASRRGQGSGGYT
TRBV18	once	TRBJ1-2	ASSAGTSKNYGYT
TRBV7-3	-	TRBJ1-1	ASSSAFTEAF
TRBV4-2	-	TRBJ2-1	ASSPSPTAEGYNNEQF
TRBV3-1/TRBV3-2	-	TRBJ1-5	ASSQDQRTGGNQPQH
TRBV6-5	-	TRBJ1-3	ASIGQVHSGNTIY